These 8 T cell receptor beta chains originate from one sample sequenced in a study of blood T cell repertoires in COVID-19 (TCRdb year 2020). The protocol used for the library was the immunoSEQ multiplex PCR assay. TCRdb stores this immuneACCESS table with in-frame sequences only. Part of the clones is absent; in the studies checked, under half of the shortfall reflects unresolved V genes, and no reason is known for the rest. Counted in this sample were about 180,000 clones; 65% to 90% of them appeared once. Around 9% of the sample comes from the top ten. Input material: peripheral blood. The receptors come from a man aged 45-65 years with active or convalescent COVID-19.

The gene calls are TRBV7-9 and TRBJ2-5; D is unclear. Germline assignment: CDR1 SEHNR and CDR2 FQNEAQ (reference sequence). V was shortened by 4 bases and J by 5 bases, with 5 bases between the two germline ends. This CDR3 spans 11 amino acids. The CDR3 sequence: CASSSRETQYF. The CDR3 DNA is TGTGCCAGCAGCTCGCGGGAGACCCAGTACTTC.

The genes are TRBV19 and TRBJ2-1, with D maybe TRBD1 (6 bases). CDR1 is LNHDA and CDR2 is SQIVND in the germline V gene (reference sequence). With 4 bases removed from V and 7 bases from J, the gap between germline ends came to 17 bases. The CDR3 runs to 15 residues. CDR3 amino acids: CASSNQGLIENEQFF. Written as DNA, the CDR3 is TGTGCCAGTAGTAACCAGGGGCTAATAGAGAATGAGCAGTTCTTC.

V is TRBV19 and J is TRBJ2-2; TRBD1 matches at 12 bases. This CDR3 is built from 17 residues. J gave up 5 bases and V 6 bases, and 10 bases lay outside the gene matches. Germline CDR1 and CDR2: LNHDA and SQIVND (reference sequence). CDR3 in amino acids: CASRNRDRGRGTGELFF. In nucleotides, the CDR3 is TGTGCCAGTAGGAACAGGGACAGGGGGCGAGGAACCGGGGAGCTGTTTTTT. The variable domain in full, completed from reference TRBV19 and TRBJ2-2, reads DGGITQSPKYLFRKEGQNVTLSCEQNLNHDAMYWYRQDPGQGLRLIYYSQIVNDFQKGDIAEGYSVSREKKESFPLTVTSAQKNPTAFYLCASRNRDRGRGTGELFFGEGSRLTVL.

The rearrangement links TRBV12-5 to TRBJ1-4, with a tentative D call TRBD1 (6 bases). The CDR3 sequence is 15 residues long. Germline V CDR1 and CDR2: LGHNT, FRNRAP. Trimming took off 2 bases at V and 7 bases at J, with 14 bases between the two ends. CDR3 protein: CASGLSGGPGEKLFF. In DNA form, the CDR3 reads TGTGCTAGTGGTTTGTCCGGGGGGCCGGGTGAAAAACTGTTTTTT.

A few counts support this clone. The gene calls are TRBV27 and TRBJ1-5, with TRBD1 as a possible D gene (5 bases). Deletions cut 6 bases from V and 7 bases from J, with 16 bases between. The length of the CDR3 is 14 residues. Germline V gene lookup returns CDR1 MNHEY and CDR2 SMNVEV (reference sequence). The CDR3 DNA reads TGTGCCAGCAGAATGGGGCCTCCCGGCCAGCCCCAGCATTTT. Translation: CASRMGPPGQPQHF.

CDR3 DNA sequence: TGTGCCGGGGGGGGTCAGACAGATACGCAGTATTTT. Its protein is CAGGGQTDTQYF. The V call is TRBV2, the J call TRBJ2-3; TRBD2 matches at 7 bases. This CDR3 region has 12 residues. The V gene end was trimmed by 11 bases and the J gene end by 3 bases; junction bases not matched to a gene: 5. Germline V gene data show CDR1 as SNHLY and CDR2 as FYNNEI.

This sequence joins TRBV18 and TRBJ1-1; possible D gene TRBD1, 5 bases. The CDR3 has 14 amino acids. Trimming cost V 3 bases and J 0 bases, with 8 bases left between them. CDR1 and CDR2 from the germline V gene are KGHSH and LQKENI. CDR3: CASSPLGVNTEAFF. The DNA of the CDR3 is TGTGCCAGCTCACCCCTAGGGGTGAACACTGAAGCTTTCTTT.

The chain links TRBV4-1 to TRBJ1-2; D may be TRBD1 (5 bases). The ends were cut back, 3 bases at V and 6 bases at J, with 14 bases in the middle. From germline, CDR1 is MGHRA and CDR2 YSYEKL. This CDR3 has 14 amino acids. The CDR3 reads CASSHLGARDGYTF. CDR3 DNA sequence: TGCGCCAGCAGCCATCTTGGGGCCAGGGATGGCTACACCTTC.